This record concerns one TCR beta chain sequence. Its antigen is not identified. This sample was taken from a study of T cell repertoires in cytomegalovirus infection. Study as a whole: Public TCR beta signatures indicated both CMV infection and matching HLA type. The study, taken as a whole, reports: HLA-C-restricted CMV-specific TCR beta clonotypes prevailed in the ex vivo response.

The germline V and J ends were trimmed by 1 base and 6 bases, with 10 bases remaining between them. In germline, CDR1 is SGHRS, CDR2 YFSETQ. The length of the CDR3 is 14 residues. TCRdb ran MiXCR on the reads and lists one entry per CDR3 protein. The profile shows 310,000 or so distinct CDR3 sequences, roughly 16% of them singletons. The sequence was obtained from a human donor in good health (CMV status not recorded). Some clones in this sample may be carry-over from other donors' samples. The specimen was PBMCs. This rearrangement joins TRBV5-1 to TRBJ2-2, with D possibly matching TRBD2 (5 bases). This CDR3 reads CASSLQRFPGELFF. CDR3 in DNA: TGCGCCAGCAGCTTGCAGCGGTTCCCCGGGGAGCTGTTTTTT.